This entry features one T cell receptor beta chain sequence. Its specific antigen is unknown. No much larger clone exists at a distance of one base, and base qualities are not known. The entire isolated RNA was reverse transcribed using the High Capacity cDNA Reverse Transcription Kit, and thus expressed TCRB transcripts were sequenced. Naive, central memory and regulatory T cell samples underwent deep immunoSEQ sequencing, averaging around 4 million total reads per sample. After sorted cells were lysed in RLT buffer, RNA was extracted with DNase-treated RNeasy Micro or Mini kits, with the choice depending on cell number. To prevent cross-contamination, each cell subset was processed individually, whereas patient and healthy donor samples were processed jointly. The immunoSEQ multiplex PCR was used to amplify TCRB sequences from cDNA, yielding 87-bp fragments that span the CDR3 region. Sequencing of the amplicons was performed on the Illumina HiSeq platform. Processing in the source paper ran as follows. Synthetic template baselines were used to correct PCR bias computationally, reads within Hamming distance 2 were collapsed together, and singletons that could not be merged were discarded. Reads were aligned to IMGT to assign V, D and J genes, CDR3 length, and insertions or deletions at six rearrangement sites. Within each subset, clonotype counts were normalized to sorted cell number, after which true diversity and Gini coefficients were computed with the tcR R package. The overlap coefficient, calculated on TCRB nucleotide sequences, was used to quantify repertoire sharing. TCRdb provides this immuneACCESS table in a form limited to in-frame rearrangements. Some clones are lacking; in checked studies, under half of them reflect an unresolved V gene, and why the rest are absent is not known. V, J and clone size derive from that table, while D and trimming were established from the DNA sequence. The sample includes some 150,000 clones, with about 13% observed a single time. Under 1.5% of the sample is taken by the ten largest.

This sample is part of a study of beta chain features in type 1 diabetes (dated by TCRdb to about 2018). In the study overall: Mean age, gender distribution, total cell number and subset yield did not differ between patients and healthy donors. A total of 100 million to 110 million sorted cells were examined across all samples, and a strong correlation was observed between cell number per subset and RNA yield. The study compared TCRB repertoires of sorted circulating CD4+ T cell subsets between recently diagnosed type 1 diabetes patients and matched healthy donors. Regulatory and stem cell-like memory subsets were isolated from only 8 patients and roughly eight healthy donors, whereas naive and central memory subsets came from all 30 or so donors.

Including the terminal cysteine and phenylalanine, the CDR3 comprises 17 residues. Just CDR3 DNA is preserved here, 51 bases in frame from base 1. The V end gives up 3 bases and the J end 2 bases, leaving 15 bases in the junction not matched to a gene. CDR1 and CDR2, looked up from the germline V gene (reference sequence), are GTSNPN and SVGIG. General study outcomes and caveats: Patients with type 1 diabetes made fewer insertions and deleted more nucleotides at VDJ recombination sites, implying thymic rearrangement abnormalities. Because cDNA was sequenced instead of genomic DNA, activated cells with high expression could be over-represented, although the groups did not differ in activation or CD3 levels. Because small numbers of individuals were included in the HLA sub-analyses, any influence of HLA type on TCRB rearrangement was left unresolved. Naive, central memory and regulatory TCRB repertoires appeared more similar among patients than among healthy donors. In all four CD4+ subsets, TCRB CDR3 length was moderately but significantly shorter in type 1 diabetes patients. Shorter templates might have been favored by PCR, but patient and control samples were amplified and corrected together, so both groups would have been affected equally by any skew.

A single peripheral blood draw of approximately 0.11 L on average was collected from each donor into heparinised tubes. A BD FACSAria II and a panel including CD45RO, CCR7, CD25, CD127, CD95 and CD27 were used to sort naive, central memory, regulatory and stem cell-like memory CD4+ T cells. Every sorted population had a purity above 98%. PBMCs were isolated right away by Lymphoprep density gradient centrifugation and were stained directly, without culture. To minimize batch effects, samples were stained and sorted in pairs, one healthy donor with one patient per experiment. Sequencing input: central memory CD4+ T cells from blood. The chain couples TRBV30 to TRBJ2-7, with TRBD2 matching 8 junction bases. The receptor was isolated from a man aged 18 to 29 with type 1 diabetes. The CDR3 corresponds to CAWRKRGSVLWTYEQYF. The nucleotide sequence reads TGTGCCTGGAGGAAGCGGGGGAGTGTCCTTTGGACCTACGAGCAGTACTTC.